This is a list of T cell receptor beta chains from one sample in a study of OX40 agonist ivuxolimab in advanced cancers. Data came from immunoSEQ multiplex PCR; TCRdb stores just in-frame clones and leaves some out. The sample lists 95,000 to 150,000 clones; around 91% were seen once. The sequencing used CD4+ or CD8+ T cells sorted from blood, collected in a trial of the OX40 agonist ivuxolimab. The receptors here all came from an adult with an advanced solid tumor such as melanoma, head and neck, liver or kidney cancer. Each CDR3 is given with its conserved first and last residue. D genes are given only for firm matches. Size values are once, few and many counts, or a class for expanded clones, and some rows have none.

j_gene,v_gene,abundance,d_gene,CDR3nt,CDR3aa
TRBJ1-6,TRBV6-5,-,-,TGTGCCAGCAGTTACACTGGACAGTTCTTGTATTCACCCCTCCACTTT,CASSYTGQFLYSPLHF
TRBJ1-4,TRBV6-1,-,-,TGTGCCAGCAGTGAAAGGGCCAGAAATGAAAAACTGTTTTTT,CASSERARNEKLFF
TRBJ2-7,TRBV5-1,-,-,TGCGCCAGCTTTCCCGAGGGGCCCACCGAGGGCGAGCAGTACTTC,CASFPEGPTEGEQYF
TRBJ2-3,TRBV27,-,-,TGTGCCAGCAGTTTATCGCGGCCCCCAGATACGCAGTATTTT,CASSLSRPPDTQYF
TRBJ1-5,TRBV5-1,-,-,TGCGCCAGCAGCTTGACAGGGTCGGGGAATCAGCCCCAGCATTTT,CASSLTGSGNQPQHF
TRBJ1-2,TRBV7-6,-,TRBD1,TGTGCCAGCAGCCCAGTTACCGACAGGGGGCTTATCTATGGCTACACCTTC,CASSPVTDRGLIYGYTF
TRBJ2-1,TRBV7-2,-,-,TGTGCCAGCAGCCCCTACAATGAGCAGTTCTTC,CASSPYNEQFF
TRBJ2-3,TRBV5-1,-,TRBD1,TGCGCCAGCAGCTTGGGGTTGACAGGGACCACAGATACGCAGTATTTT,CASSLGLTGTTDTQYF
TRBJ2-1,TRBV7-9,-,-,TGTGCCAGCAGCTTAAACGGGTTTTCTTCCTACAATGAGCAGTTCTTC,CASSLNGFSSYNEQFF
TRBJ2-5,TRBV2,-,-,TGTGCCAGCCGGGGATGGGGAGAGACCCAGTACTTC,CASRGWGETQYF
TRBJ2-7,TRBV5-1,-,-,TGCGCCAGCAGCGGGCACACCACCTACGAGCAGTACTTC,CASSGHTTYEQYF
TRBJ2-1,TRBV6-1,-,-,TGTGCCAGCATGCTCAGCTCCTACAATGAGCAGTTCTTC,CASMLSSYNEQFF
TRBJ2-4,TRBV5-8,-,-,TGTGCCAGCAGCTTGGGATGGCAGAAAAACATTCAGTACTTC,CASSLGWQKNIQYF
TRBJ2-1,TRBV19,-,TRBD1,TGTGCCAGTAGTACGACAGGGGGCCGTATCAATGAGCAGTTCTTC,CASSTTGGRINEQFF
TRBJ2-3,TRBV27,-,-,TGTGCCAGCAGTTCTCTCAGGGGAACAGATACGCAGTATTTT,CASSSLRGTDTQYF
TRBJ2-7,TRBV5-1,few,TRBD2,TGCGCCAGCAGGGGAACTAGCGGTAGTAACGAGCAGTACTTC,CASRGTSGSNEQYF
TRBJ1-3,TRBV6-5,-,-,TGTGCCAGCAGCGACAGTGCCGGAAACACCATATATTTT,CASSDSAGNTIYF
TRBJ2-7,TRBV7-9,once,-,TGTGCCAGCAGCTTAACTAGCCACGAGCAGTACTTC,CASSLTSHEQYF
TRBJ2-1,TRBV19,once,-,TGTGCCAGTAGTATAGGTACCGGGACACCGCAGTTCTTC,CASSIGTGTPQFF
TRBJ2-7,TRBV7-2,-,-,TGTGCCAGCGGCCTGACGGGGGGCCCGTACGAGCAGTACTTC,CASGLTGGPYEQYF
TRBJ1-1,TRBV6-1,-,TRBD1,TGTGCCAGCACCCCCAGGGGGTCGGGGGCCACTGAAGCTTTCTTT,CASTPRGSGATEAFF
TRBJ1-1,TRBV11-2,-,TRBD1,TGTGCCAGCAGCGACCGGGACAGGGACGTGACTGAAGCTTTCTTT,CASSDRDRDVTEAFF
TRBJ2-1,TRBV27,-,TRBD2,TGTGCCAGCAGGGATCCGGGGGGGCCAGGAGAGCAGTTCTTC,CASRDPGGPGEQFF
TRBJ2-7,TRBV5-1,-,-,TGCGCCAGCAGCTTGTCGGGTAGGAACGAGCAGTACTTC,CASSLSGRNEQYF
TRBJ2-1,TRBV7-2,-,TRBD2,TGTGCCAGCAGCTTACAGCGGGGAAACAATGAGCAGTTCTTC,CASSLQRGNNEQFF
TRBJ1-1,TRBV5-8,-,-,TGTGCCAGCAGCTTGTGGGCCGGACCTGAAGCTTTCTTT,CASSLWAGPEAFF
TRBJ2-1,TRBV11-2,-,-,TGTGCCAGCAGCTCGGGTTCGACAGGCCACAATGAGCAGTTCTTC,CASSSGSTGHNEQFF
TRBJ2-2,TRBV5-1,-,-,TGCGCCAGCCAGCGTGGCACCGGGGAGCTGTTTTTT,CASQRGTGELFF
TRBJ2-6,TRBV7-3,-,-,TGTGCCAGCAGCTTGCTCTGGGGGGCGCATTCTGGGGCCAACGTCCTGACTTTC,CASSLLWGAHSGANVLTF
TRBJ1-1,TRBV18,-,-,TGTGCCAGCTCACCCACGTCTATGAACACTGAAGCTTTCTTT,CASSPTSMNTEAFF